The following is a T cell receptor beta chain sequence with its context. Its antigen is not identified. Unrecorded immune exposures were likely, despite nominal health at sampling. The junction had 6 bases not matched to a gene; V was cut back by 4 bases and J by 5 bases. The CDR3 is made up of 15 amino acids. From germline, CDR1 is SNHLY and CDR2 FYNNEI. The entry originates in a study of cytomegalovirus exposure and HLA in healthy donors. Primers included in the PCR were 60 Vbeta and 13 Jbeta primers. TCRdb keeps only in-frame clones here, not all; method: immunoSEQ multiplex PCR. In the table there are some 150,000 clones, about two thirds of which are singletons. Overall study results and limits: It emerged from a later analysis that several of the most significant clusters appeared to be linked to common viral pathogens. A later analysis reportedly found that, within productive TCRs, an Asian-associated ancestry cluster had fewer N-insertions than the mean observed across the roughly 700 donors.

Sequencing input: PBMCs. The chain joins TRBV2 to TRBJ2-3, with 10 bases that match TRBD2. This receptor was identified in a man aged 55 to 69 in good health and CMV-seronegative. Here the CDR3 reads CASSVLAGVVDTQYF. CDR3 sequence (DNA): TGTGCCAGCAGTGTTCTAGCGGGAGTCGTAGATACGCAGTATTTT.